The rows below give T cell receptor beta chains drawn from one sample of a study of blood T cell repertoires in COVID-19. Here immunoSEQ multiplex PCR was the method, and the copy in TCRdb shows in-frame clones only, minus some. The profile shows roughly 160,000 clones, 79% of them singletons. The sample consisted of peripheral blood. The receptors stem from a woman in her sixties with COVID-19, enrolled during active disease. CDR3s include the opening cysteine and the closing phenylalanine or tryptophan. A D gene is named only where the DNA matches it firmly. The size of a clone is reported for some rows only, either as once, few or many, or as a class for expanded clones.

D: NA; J: TRBJ1-1; size: NA; V: TRBV28; length: 13; CDR3: CASSSGLRAEAFF; DNA: TGTGCCAGCAGTTCGGGACTTAGGGCTGAAGCTTTCTTT
D: NA; J: TRBJ1-4; size: NA; V: TRBV28; length: 14; CDR3: CASRGRVMNEKLFF; DNA: TGTGCCAGCAGGGGTCGGGTGATGAATGAAAAACTGTTTTTT
D: TRBD2; J: TRBJ2-1; size: NA; V: TRBV19; length: 16; CDR3: CASSSVGGNPYNEQFF; DNA: TGTGCCAGTAGTAGCGTGGGGGGGAACCCCTACAATGAGCAGTTCTTC
D: TRBD2; J: TRBJ2-5; size: NA; V: TRBV10-2; length: 14; CDR3: CASSAASSGADADF; DNA: TGCGCCAGCAGCGCAGCATCTAGCGGGGCTGACGCTGACTTC
D: TRBD1; J: TRBJ2-2; size: many; V: TRBV5-6; length: 17; CDR3: CASSLAHRDRGHGELFF; DNA: TGTGCCAGCAGCTTGGCCCACCGGGACAGGGGTCACGGGGAGCTGTTTTTT
D: NA; J: TRBJ2-2; size: NA; V: TRBV5-1; length: 15; CDR3: CASSLAQANTGELFF; DNA: TGCGCCAGCAGCTTGGCTCAGGCGAACACCGGGGAGCTGTTTTTT
D: TRBD1; J: TRBJ2-2; size: NA; V: TRBV19; length: 16; CDR3: CASSKQTGSWSGELFF; DNA: TGTGCCAGTAGTAAACAGACAGGGTCTTGGTCCGGGGAGCTGTTTTTT
D: NA; J: TRBJ1-2; size: NA; V: TRBV19; length: 13; CDR3: CASSSGRYYGYTF; DNA: TGTGCCAGTAGTTCCGGGAGGTACTATGGCTACACCTTC
D: TRBD1; J: TRBJ1-4; size: NA; V: TRBV23-1; length: 16; CDR3: CASSHRGQGAYEKLFF; DNA: TGCGCCAGCAGTCATAGAGGACAGGGGGCGTATGAAAAACTGTTTTTT
D: NA; J: TRBJ2-2; size: NA; V: TRBV5-1; length: 17; CDR3: CASSLTGFGSSTGELFF; DNA: TGCGCCAGCAGCTTGACAGGGTTCGGGTCTAGTACCGGGGAGCTGTTTTTT
D: NA; J: TRBJ2-7; size: once; V: TRBV27; length: 14; CDR3: CASSLGLGMGEQYF; DNA: TGTGCCAGCAGTTTGGGGCTAGGTATGGGTGAGCAGTACTTC
D: NA; J: TRBJ1-2; size: NA; V: TRBV7-2; length: 15; CDR3: CASSNQQLANYGYTF; DNA: TGTGCCAGCAGCAATCAACAGTTAGCTAACTATGGCTACACCTTC
D: NA; J: TRBJ1-2; size: NA; V: TRBV5-6; length: 14; CDR3: CASSSGQINYGYTF; DNA: TGTGCCAGCAGCTCTGGACAGATTAACTATGGCTACACCTTC
D: NA; J: TRBJ2-5; size: few; V: TRBV5-1; length: 15; CDR3: CASRRIGLTQETQYF; DNA: TGCGCCAGCAGGAGGATTGGACTGACCCAAGAGACCCAGTACTTC
D: TRBD1; J: TRBJ1-4; size: NA; V: TRBV7-8; length: 13; CDR3: CASTRGQKEKLFF; DNA: TGTGCCAGCACCCGGGGACAGAAAGAAAAACTGTTTTTT
D: TRBD2; J: TRBJ2-5; size: NA; V: TRBV5-1; length: 15; CDR3: CASSEGLGLVETQYF; DNA: TGCGCCAGCAGCGAGGGACTAGGTTTAGTAGAGACCCAGTACTTC
D: NA; J: TRBJ2-2; size: NA; V: TRBV20-1; length: 18; CDR3: CSASIPTSLRKNTGELFF; DNA: TGCAGTGCTAGTATCCCTACGTCGTTGCGGAAGAACACCGGGGAGCTGTTTTTT
D: TRBD2; J: TRBJ2-2; size: NA; V: TRBV28; length: 16; CDR3: CAILSGSPKNTGELFF; DNA: TGTGCCATCCTTAGCGGGAGCCCCAAGAACACCGGGGAGCTGTTTTTT
D: TRBD1; J: TRBJ1-2; size: NA; V: TRBV4-1; length: 14; CDR3: CASRPGQGAVGDTF; DNA: TGCGCCAGCAGACCGGGACAGGGGGCGGTCGGGGACACCTTC
D: NA; J: TRBJ2-2; size: NA; V: TRBV5-1; length: 16; CDR3: CASSALQGLNTGELFF; DNA: TGCGCCAGCAGCGCTTTACAGGGATTGAACACCGGGGAGCTGTTTTTT
D: NA; J: TRBJ1-5; size: NA; V: TRBV27; length: 14; CDR3: CASSFRGVLQPQHF; DNA: TGTGCCAGCAGTTTTCGGGGGGTCCTTCAGCCCCAGCATTTT
D: TRBD2; J: TRBJ2-1; size: many; V: TRBV30; length: 17; CDR3: CAWSTHSGRSPPNEQFF; DNA: TGTGCCTGGAGTACACACTCCGGGAGGTCCCCCCCCAATGAGCAGTTCTTC
D: TRBD2; J: TRBJ2-5; size: NA; V: TRBV6-5; length: 14; CDR3: CASQGLAGGETQYF; DNA: TGTGCCAGCCAAGGGCTAGCGGGGGGCGAGACCCAGTACTTC
D: NA; J: TRBJ2-7; size: few; V: TRBV29-1; length: 12; CDR3: CSVGLVPHEQYF; DNA: TGCAGCGTTGGTCTAGTTCCCCACGAGCAGTACTTC
D: NA; J: TRBJ1-1; size: few; V: TRBV11-1; length: 11; CDR3: CASSFRTEAFF; DNA: TGTGCCAGCAGCTTCCGCACTGAAGCTTTCTTT
D: NA; J: TRBJ2-5; size: NA; V: TRBV5-1; length: 15; CDR3: CASSLGLQREETQYF; DNA: TGCGCCAGCAGCCTGGGCCTGCAGCGGGAAGAGACCCAGTACTTC
D: TRBD1; J: TRBJ1-1; size: NA; V: TRBV9; length: 15; CDR3: CASSVAPDRVSEAFF; DNA: TGTGCCAGCAGCGTAGCTCCGGACAGGGTCTCTGAAGCTTTCTTT
D: NA; J: TRBJ2-5; size: NA; V: TRBV5-4; length: 15; CDR3: CASSPAYGSFETQYF; DNA: TGTGCCAGCAGCCCCGCCTACGGGTCATTTGAGACCCAGTACTTC
D: NA; J: TRBJ2-3; size: NA; V: TRBV28; length: 14; CDR3: CASSLSVRGNTQYF; DNA: TGTGCCAGCAGTTTATCCGTTAGGGGGAATACGCAGTATTTT
D: TRBD2; J: TRBJ2-6; size: NA; V: TRBV6-5; length: 15; CDR3: CASTGGPTGANVLTF; DNA: TGTGCCAGCACGGGGGGGCCGACGGGGGCCAACGTCCTGACTTTC
D: TRBD2; J: TRBJ2-2; size: once; V: TRBV4-2; length: 17; CDR3: CASSQDRPSGPRGELFF; DNA: TGTGCCAGCAGCCAAGATCGGCCTAGCGGACCCAGGGGGGAGCTGTTTTTT
D: TRBD2; J: TRBJ2-7; size: NA; V: TRBV6-2/TRBV6-3; length: 13; CDR3: CASSYPTSGRQYF; DNA: TGTGCCAGCAGTTACCCGACTAGCGGGAGGCAGTACTTC
D: NA; J: TRBJ1-1; size: NA; V: TRBV5-8; length: 11; CDR3: CASSLLDKTFF; DNA: TGTGCCAGCAGCTTGCTGGACAAAACTTTCTTT
D: NA; J: TRBJ1-3; size: NA; V: TRBV5-4; length: 17; CDR3: CASSQRSQGIAGNTIYF; DNA: TGTGCCAGCAGTCAGAGGTCGCAGGGAATCGCTGGAAACACCATATATTTT
D: TRBD1; J: TRBJ1-1; size: NA; V: TRBV19; length: 14; CDR3: CASSIGQGRDEAFF; DNA: TGTGCCAGTAGTATAGGACAGGGACGGGATGAAGCTTTCTTT
D: NA; J: TRBJ2-3; size: NA; V: TRBV19; length: 15; CDR3: CASSIHGQNTDTQYF; DNA: TGTGCCAGTAGTATTCATGGACAGAACACAGATACGCAGTATTTT
D: NA; J: TRBJ1-5; size: few; V: TRBV10-3; length: 13; CDR3: CAIRDSPNQPQHF; DNA: TGTGCCATCAGGGACAGTCCTAATCAGCCCCAGCATTTT
D: NA; J: TRBJ1-5; size: NA; V: TRBV4-2; length: 17; CDR3: CASSQGGYASSNQPQHF; DNA: TGTGCCAGCAGCCAAGGGGGCTACGCCTCTAGCAATCAGCCCCAGCATTTT
D: NA; J: TRBJ1-2; size: NA; V: TRBV5-4; length: 15; CDR3: CASSLLGTYLGGYTF; DNA: TGTGCCAGCAGCTTGTTGGGGACTTATCTGGGGGGCTACACCTTC
D: NA; J: TRBJ2-3; size: NA; V: TRBV11-3; length: 14; CDR3: CASSLGAATDTQYF; DNA: TGTGCCAGCAGCTTAGGGGCAGCCACAGATACGCAGTATTTT
D: NA; J: TRBJ1-6; size: once; V: TRBV7-3; length: 13; CDR3: CASSSTVDSPLHF; DNA: TGTGCCAGCAGCTCGACAGTCGATTCACCCCTCCACTTT
D: TRBD1; J: TRBJ1-2; size: NA; V: TRBV5-1; length: 18; CDR3: CASSLTGLGQGGFDGYTF; DNA: TGCGCCAGCAGCTTAACGGGGCTGGGACAGGGGGGTTTTGATGGCTACACCTTC
D: TRBD1; J: TRBJ2-5; size: once; V: TRBV28; length: 14; CDR3: CAGRRTGVGETQYF; DNA: TGTGCCGGCCGTAGGACAGGGGTTGGAGAGACCCAGTACTTC
D: NA; J: TRBJ2-3; size: NA; V: TRBV28; length: 18; CDR3: CASSLYTPSQGITDTQYF; DNA: TGTGCCAGCAGTTTATATACCCCCTCACAGGGTATCACAGATACGCAGTATTTT
D: NA; J: TRBJ2-1; size: NA; V: TRBV11-2; length: 15; CDR3: CASSNTGSSYNEQFF; DNA: TGTGCCAGCAGTAATACAGGGAGCTCCTACAATGAGCAGTTCTTC
D: TRBD2; J: TRBJ2-3; size: NA; V: TRBV11-2; length: 16; CDR3: CASSLEWAGGRDTQYF; DNA: TGTGCCAGCAGCTTAGAGTGGGCGGGGGGGCGTGATACGCAGTATTTT
D: TRBD1; J: TRBJ1-2; size: NA; V: TRBV7-2; length: 16; CDR3: CASSPPGQGSHYGYTF; DNA: TGTGCCAGCAGCCCCCCGGGACAGGGGTCCCACTATGGCTACACCTTC